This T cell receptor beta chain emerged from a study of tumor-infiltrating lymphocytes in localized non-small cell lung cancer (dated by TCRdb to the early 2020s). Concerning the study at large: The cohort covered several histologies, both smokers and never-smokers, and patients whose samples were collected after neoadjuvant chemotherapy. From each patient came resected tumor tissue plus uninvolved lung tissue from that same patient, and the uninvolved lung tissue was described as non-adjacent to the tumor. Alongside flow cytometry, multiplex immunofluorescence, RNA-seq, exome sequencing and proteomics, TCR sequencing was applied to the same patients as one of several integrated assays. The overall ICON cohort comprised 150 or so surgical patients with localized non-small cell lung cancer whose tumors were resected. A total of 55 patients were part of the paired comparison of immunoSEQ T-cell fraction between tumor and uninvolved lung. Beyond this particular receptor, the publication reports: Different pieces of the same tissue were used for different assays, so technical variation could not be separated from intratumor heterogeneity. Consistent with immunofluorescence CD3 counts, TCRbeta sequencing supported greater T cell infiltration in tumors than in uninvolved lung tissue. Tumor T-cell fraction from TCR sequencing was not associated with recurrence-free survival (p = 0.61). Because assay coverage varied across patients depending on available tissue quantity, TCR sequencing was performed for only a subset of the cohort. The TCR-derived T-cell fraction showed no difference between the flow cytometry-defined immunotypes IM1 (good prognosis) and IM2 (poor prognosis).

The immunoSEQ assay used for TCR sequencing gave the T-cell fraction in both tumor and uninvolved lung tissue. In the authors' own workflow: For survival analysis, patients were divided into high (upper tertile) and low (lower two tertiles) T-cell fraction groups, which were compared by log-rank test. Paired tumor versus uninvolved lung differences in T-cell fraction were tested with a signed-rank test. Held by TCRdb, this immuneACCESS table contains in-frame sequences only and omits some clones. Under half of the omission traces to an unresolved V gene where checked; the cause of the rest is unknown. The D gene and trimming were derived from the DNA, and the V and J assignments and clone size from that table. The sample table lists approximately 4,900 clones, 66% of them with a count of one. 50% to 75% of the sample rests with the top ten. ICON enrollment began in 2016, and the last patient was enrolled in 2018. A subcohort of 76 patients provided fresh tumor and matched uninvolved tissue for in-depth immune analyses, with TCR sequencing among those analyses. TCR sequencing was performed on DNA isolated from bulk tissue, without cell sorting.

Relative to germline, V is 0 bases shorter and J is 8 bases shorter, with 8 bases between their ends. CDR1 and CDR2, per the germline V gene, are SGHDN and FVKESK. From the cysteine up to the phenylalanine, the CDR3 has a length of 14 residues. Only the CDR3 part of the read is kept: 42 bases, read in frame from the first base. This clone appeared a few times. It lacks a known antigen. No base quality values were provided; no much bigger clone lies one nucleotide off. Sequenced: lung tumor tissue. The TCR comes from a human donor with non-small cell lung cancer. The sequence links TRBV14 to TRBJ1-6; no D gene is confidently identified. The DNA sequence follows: TGTGCCAGCAGCCAAGAATCCGAGTATTCACCCCTCCACTTT. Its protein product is CASSQESEYSPLHF.